The present TCR beta chain was sequenced within a study of OX40 agonist ivuxolimab in advanced cancers. Study-level information: Patients receiving dose escalation had hepatocellular carcinoma, melanoma, renal cell or head and neck cancer.

Assay used: immunoSEQ multiplex PCR; TCRdb lists only in-frame clones, some missing. The repertoire holds 50,000 to 75,000 clones, with 86% as singletons. Overall study findings and caveats: With doses of 0.1-3.0 mg/kg, partial responders showed among the lowest clonal expansion. Dosing at 0.1 to 3.0 mg/kg was accompanied by clonal expansion of CD4+ and CD8+ blood T cells by week 6.

Note on this clone: Antigen specificity is unknown.

V was pared by 2 bases and J by 1 base, with 13 bases between. This CDR3 is 15 amino acids long. CDR1 and CDR2 from the germline V gene are SGHRS and YFSETQ. This TCR was recovered from an adult with an advanced solid tumor such as melanoma, head and neck, liver or kidney cancer. The rearrangement joins TRBV5-1 to TRBJ2-7; D is ambiguous. The sequenced sample was CD4+ or CD8+ T cells sorted from blood, obtained in a trial of the OX40 agonist ivuxolimab. The CDR3: CASSFPDQGSYEQYF. For the CDR3, the DNA is TGCGCCAGCAGCTTCCCGGACCAAGGGTCCTACGAGCAGTACTTC.